The rows below give T cell receptor beta chains drawn from one sample of a study of shared clonotypes between healthy human individuals. Produced via immunoSEQ multiplex PCR; TCRdb's table is partial and in-frame only. The table has about 2.4 million clones, approximately 93% seen once; the top ten hold approximately 0.36%. The sample comprised naive CD4+ T cells from PBMCs. Source of these receptors: a man aged 18 to 30 in good health. Some clones in this sample may be carry-over from other donors' samples. The conserved cysteine and the conserved F or W are not part of the CDR3 here.

J,V,length,CDR3
TRBJ2-1,TRBV4-1,13,ASSHRLAGVNEQF
TRBJ2-1,TRBV6-1,9,ATRRGNEQF
TRBJ1-3,TRBV9,14,ASSVGDGVSGNTIY
TRBJ2-7,TRBV28,14,ASSLVAPASSYEQY
TRBJ2-7,TRBV20-1,9,SAKGAYEQY
TRBJ2-3,TRBV30,9,AWSVAGPQY
TRBJ2-1,TRBV30,9,AWSVRDEQF
TRBJ1-5,TRBV21-1,13,ASSKNKVSDQPQH
TRBJ1-1,TRBV5-4,10,ASSNARGKAF
TRBJ1-1,TRBV18,13,ASSPLVAVSAEAF
TRBJ2-7,TRBV7-9,13,ASSLRRTNSYEQY
TRBJ2-1,TRBV5-4,9,ASSSNYEQF
TRBJ1-4,TRBV7-9,13,ASSIPGQTNEKLF
TRBJ2-1,TRBV5-4,13,ASRLTGGRYNEQF
TRBJ1-2,TRBV18,12,ASSYSGINYGYT
TRBJ1-3,TRBV28,13,ASSWDTSSGNTIY
TRBJ1-1,TRBV6-5,12,ASSYGDRNTEAF
TRBJ2-2,TRBV19,14,ASSIRARPNTGELF
TRBJ1-2,TRBV2,9,ASTGNTGYT
TRBJ1-2,TRBV7-9,13,ASSVPGQDVVGYT
TRBJ2-3,TRBV19,14,ASSIGRLAGTDTQY
TRBJ2-3,TRBV5-6,15,ASSPPWTSVSTDTQY
TRBJ2-1,TRBV19,14,ASSLTRDKAGNEQF
TRBJ2-5,TRBV29-1,10,SGTGYQETQY
TRBJ2-1,TRBV5-4,14,ASSFPPGRADNEQF
TRBJ2-7,TRBV5-1,11,ASSLGGPYEQY
TRBJ1-4,TRBV4-3,13,ASSGNVGDHEKLF
TRBJ2-1,TRBV9,14,ASSVAGSGRQVEQF
TRBJ2-7,TRBV5-1,13,ASSPGQGVSLEQY
TRBJ1-1,TRBV9,11,ASSAQQETEAF
TRBJ2-7,TRBV6-5,11,ASIAPGSYEQY
TRBJ2-1,TRBV5-1,10,ASSFGYNEQF
TRBJ2-5,TRBV19,14,ASSMAASGGGETQY
TRBJ2-2,TRBV5-1,11,ASSQSGTGELF
TRBJ1-1,TRBV25-1,12,ASSEWGGNTEAF
TRBJ2-1,TRBV5-4,12,ASSQTGLAGEQF
TRBJ2-1,TRBV2,11,ASRGTGYGEQF